The 9 T cell receptor beta chains below were found in one sample sequenced in a study of blood T cells in healthy people across ages. Combining a sample-barcoded 5' primer with a J-beta primer mix, a second PCR ran for about 7 to 12 cycles. TCRdb re-called the 5' RACE reads with MiXCR, one entry per CDR3 protein. The repertoire consists of hundreds of thousands of distinct CDR3 sequences, with 46% occurring once and the leading ten covering 15% to 20%. Material: blood. Receptors originate from a man at least 80 years old in good health.

Comment on this clonotype: A much larger clone lies one base from this, so it may be a read error. The chain recombines TRBV20-1 with TRBJ2-1, with 10 nucleotides matching TRBD2. Germline V gene sequence: CDR1 DFQATT, CDR2 SNEGSKA (reference sequence). The CDR3 consists of 15 residues. As DNA, the CDR3 is TGCAGTGCTAGCGGACTAGCGGATACCTACAATGAGCTGTTCTTC. Its translation: CSASGLADTYNELFF.

In the case of this clonotype: At one of its ends the junction is not consistent with the germline gene, which may arise from a read error. The chain carries TRBV20-1 and TRBJ2-7, with 10 bases identical to TRBD2. Gene TRBJ2-5 matches the end of the DNA better, so the J call may be wrong. The CDR3 is 17 residues long. CDR1 and CDR2 (germline): DFQATT, SNEGSKA (reference sequence). This CDR3 is CGARVPSGSWAGETQYF. The CDR3 nucleotides read TGCGGTGCTAGAGTCCCTAGCGGGAGTTGGGCTGGGGAGACCCAGTACTTC.

The chain has TRBV7-3 and TRBJ2-2, with 7 positions matching TRBD2. CDR3 size: 16 residues. CDR1 and CDR2 from the germline V gene are SGHTA and FQGTGA. Trimming cost V 2 bases and J 0 bases; bases outside gene matches: 3. DNA for the CDR3: TGTGCCAGCAGCTTATACGGGGGGTCGAACACCGGGGAGCTGTTTTTT. Amino acid sequence: CASSLYGGSNTGELFF.

This clonotype has only a few counts. This chain joins TRBV10-1 and TRBJ2-7, with 7 bases lining up with TRBD1. The CDR3 covers 16 residues. Germline CDR1 WNHNN, CDR2 SYGVQD (reference sequence). The V gene end was trimmed by 5 bases and the J gene end by 0 bases; junction bases not matched to a gene: 10. The CDR3 region is CASSPPSGTDSYEQYF. In DNA, the CDR3 is TGCGCCAGCAGTCCACCTTCCGGGACAGACTCCTACGAGCAGTACTTC.

The rearrangement joins TRBV16 to TRBJ2-5; 8 bases agree with TRBD2. The ends lost 1 base at V and 5 bases at J; junction bases unmatched: 6. CDR3 length equals 15 residues. CDR1 KGHSY and CDR2 FQNENV come from the germline V gene. CDR3 residues: CASSQYSEREETQYF. CDR3 DNA: TGTGCCAGCAGCCAATATAGTGAGCGGGAGGAGACCCAGTACTTC.

The chain carries TRBV28 and TRBJ2-5; D not resolved. Trimming took off 5 bases at V and 4 bases at J, with 14 bases between the two ends. The CDR3 has 14 residues. From germline, CDR1 is MDHEN and CDR2 SYDVKM. This CDR3 is CASSLLLPGETQYF. The CDR3 DNA reads TGTGCCAGCAGTCTCCTCCTTCCAGGAGAGACCCAGTACTTC.

This clonotype is a singleton in its sample. This sequence joins TRBV10-3 and TRBJ2-1; D is undetermined. The J call may not be correct, given that the DNA end is closer to TRBJ2-7. CDR3 length: 15 residues. Germline V gene lookup returns CDR1 ENHRY and CDR2 SYGVKD. In DNA form, the CDR3 reads TGTGCCATCAAGTCCGAAATAGGTTCCTACAATGAGCAGTACTTC. As protein: CAIKSEIGSYNEQYF.

This clonotype was detected only a few times. The chain carries TRBV5-1 and TRBJ2-5, with D perhaps TRBD2 (5 bases). In germline, CDR1 is SGHRS, CDR2 YFSETQ. This CDR3 is built from 14 residues. V was clipped by 4 bases and J by 5 bases, with 15 bases between them. The CDR3 protein is CASSPLAVEETQYF. CDR3 nucleotides: TGCGCCAGCAGCCCGCTAGCTGTAGAGGAGACCCAGTACTTC. The full variable domain, rest sourced from reference TRBV5-1 and TRBJ2-5, is KAGVTQTPRYLIKTRGQQVTLSCSPISGHRSVSWYQQTPGQGLQFLFEYFSETQRNKGNFPGRFSGRQFSNSRSEMNVSTLELGDSALYLCASSPLAVEETQYFGPGTRLLVL.

There are a few counts of this clonotype. CDR3 sequence: CASSLGGASPGANVLTF. Here the CDR3 DNA reads TGTGCCAGCAGCTTAGGCGGGGCGAGCCCTGGGGCCAACGTCCTGACTTTC. The chain links TRBV7-2 to TRBJ2-6, with TRBD2 as a possible D gene (6 bases). The CDR3 is 17 residues long. V shed 1 base and J shed 2 bases, with 12 bases lying between them. Germline assignment: CDR1 SGHTA and CDR2 FQGNSA.